The subject of this entry is one T cell receptor beta chain. These data are taken from a study of blood T cell repertoires in COVID-19. Study as a whole: Some COVID-19 samples were acute and others convalescent; all came from the United States, Italy and Spain.

Trimming pared 0 bases from V and 3 bases from J, leaving 13 bases between. Per germline, CDR1 MGHRA and CDR2 YSYEKL. This CDR3 contains 16 residues. TCRdb's copy holds only in-frame clones and misses some; the assay was immunoSEQ multiplex PCR. The data contain some 170,000 clones, roughly 85% of them singletons. The clonotype was recovered from a woman in her 70s with acute or convalescent COVID-19. The rearrangement joins TRBV4-1 to TRBJ2-3, with a possible D match to TRBD2 (6 bases). The sample was peripheral blood. The CDR3 nucleotides read TGCGCCAGCAGCCAAGATAATTCCGGGACTACAGATACGCAGTATTTT. As protein: CASSQDNSGTTDTQYF.